Listed below are T cell receptor beta chains from one sample, sequenced in a study of cytomegalovirus exposure and HLA in healthy donors. Generated by immunoSEQ multiplex PCR, the TCRdb table keeps only in-frame clones and is missing some. The sample carries around 200,000 clones, approximately 78% recorded once. Input material: PBMCs. Source of these receptors: a woman in her forties in good health and CMV-seronegative. Each CDR3 is given with its conserved first and last residue. The D gene is left open where the match is weak. Size is omitted from some rows. Given values are once, few, many or a class for expanded clones.

>.|TRBV7-2|TRBJ2-7|.
TGTGCCAGCAGCACTCCCCCAGGGTACGAGCAGTACTTC
CASSTPPGYEQYF
>.|TRBV27|TRBJ1-6|TRBD1
TGTGCCAGCAGATGGACAGGGACTTCACCCCTCCACTTT
CASRWTGTSPLHF
>once|TRBV7-2|TRBJ2-1|TRBD2
TGTGCCAGCAGCTTAGGCTCGACTAGCGGGCCTCAGGCGGGCAATGAGCAGTTCTTC
CASSLGSTSGPQAGNEQFF
>.|TRBV7-6|TRBJ2-7|.
TGTGCCAGCAGCTTAGCCTCACAGGGCTCCTACGAGCAGTACTTC
CASSLASQGSYEQYF
>.|TRBV2|TRBJ2-3|.
TGTGCCAGCAGAGGCAGCGGCACAGATACGCAGTATTTT
CASRGSGTDTQYF
>few|TRBV27|TRBJ2-1|TRBD2
TGTGCCAGCAGTCTCGCCCGTGGGAGCGGGAACGTCTATGAGCAGTTCTTC
CASSLARGSGNVYEQFF
>.|TRBV15|TRBJ2-7|TRBD1
TGTGCCACCAGCACCACACCCGGGACAGGGCACGAGCAGTACTTC
CATSTTPGTGHEQYF
>.|TRBV25-1|TRBJ2-2|TRBD1
TGTGCCAGCAGTGAATATAACAGGGGGCCCACCGGGGAGCTGTTTTTT
CASSEYNRGPTGELFF
>.|TRBV15|TRBJ2-7|TRBD2
TGTGCCACCAGCAGGGGGACTACCGCCTACGAGCAGTACTTC
CATSRGTTAYEQYF
>few|TRBV4-1|TRBJ1-5|TRBD1
TGCGCCAGCAGCCAAGGAGGGACAGTCGGGAATCAGCCCCAGCATTTT
CASSQGGTVGNQPQHF
>few|TRBV30|TRBJ1-5|TRBD1
TGTGCCTGGAGTTACTTCCGGGACAGCTATAGCAATCAGCCCCAGCATTTT
CAWSYFRDSYSNQPQHF
>.|TRBV27|TRBJ2-7|TRBD2
TGTGCCAGCAGTCGGGAGGGGGAGCTCTACGAGCAGTACTTC
CASSREGELYEQYF
>once|TRBV9|TRBJ2-3|.
TGTGCCAGCAGCGTAGAACGGGATACGCAGTATTTT
CASSVERDTQYF
>.|TRBV28|TRBJ2-1|TRBD2
TGTGCCAGCAGTTTAAGCTCGGGACTAGCGGGAATCAATGAGCAGTTCTTC
CASSLSSGLAGINEQFF
>once|TRBV7-2|TRBJ2-5|.
TGTGCCAGCAGCACACAACAGGGACCACAAGAGACCCAGTACTTC
CASSTQQGPQETQYF
>.|TRBV5-1|TRBJ1-4|.
TGCGCCAGCAGCCCCGGGGGGGTCAATAATGAAAAACTGTTTTTT
CASSPGGVNNEKLFF
>.|TRBV28|TRBJ1-5|.
TGTGCCAGCCACACTGGGCAGGGTGCAAGTCAGCCCCAGCATTTT
CASHTGQGASQPQHF
>.|TRBV19|TRBJ2-7|.
TGTGCCAGTCGAAAAGGGGGTTTGTCCTACGAGCAGTACTTC
CASRKGGLSYEQYF
>.|TRBV10-2|TRBJ1-2|.
TGCGCCAGCAGCCGACGGAGGGACTATGGCTACACCTTC
CASSRRRDYGYTF
>.|TRBV6-4|TRBJ2-1|TRBD2
TGTGCCAGCAGTCCTAGACTAGCGTCCGATGAGCAGTTCTTC
CASSPRLASDEQFF
>few|TRBV19|TRBJ2-5|TRBD1
TGTGCCAGTAGTCCCGGGACAGGCCAAGAGACCCAGTACTTC
CASSPGTGQETQYF
>.|TRBV6-1|TRBJ1-4|.
TGTGCCAGCAGTGAACTTAGCGGGCCTAAGAGAAAACTGTTTTTT
CASSELSGPKRKLFF
>.|TRBV5-1|TRBJ1-1|TRBD1
TGCGCCAGCAGCAGCAAACAGGGGCTCAACACTGAAGCTTTCTTT
CASSSKQGLNTEAFF
>once|TRBV7-6|TRBJ1-1|.
TGTGCCAGCAGCCCCCTCGCGGGGATGAACACTGAAGCTTTCTTT
CASSPLAGMNTEAFF
>.|TRBV2|TRBJ1-4|.
TGTGCCAGCACCAACCTCATGGCTGCAACTAATGAAAAACTGTTTTTT
CASTNLMAATNEKLFF
>.|TRBV29-1|TRBJ2-3|.
TGCAGCGTCTCTGGGGGCCAGGCGAGGGGCACAGATACGCAGTATTTT
CSVSGGQARGTDTQYF
>.|TRBV7-9|TRBJ2-7|.
TGTTCCAGCAGCCGGACAGCAGCCTACGAGCAGTACTTC
CSSSRTAAYEQYF
>few|TRBV28|TRBJ1-5|.
TGTGCCAGCAGTTTTCGATCGGGGGTTCGACCCCAGCATTTT
CASSFRSGVRPQHF
>.|TRBV30|TRBJ2-7|.
TGTGCCTGGAACCTGGACTCGAAATACGAGCAGTACTTC
CAWNLDSKYEQYF
>.|TRBV28|TRBJ2-7|.
TGTGCCAGCTGGTCCCTAGCCCATCACGAGCAGTACTTC
CASWSLAHHEQYF
>.|TRBV10-1|TRBJ2-1|TRBD1
TGCGCCAGCACCGACGGACAGGGTACCTTCGTGAATGAGCAGTTCTTC
CASTDGQGTFVNEQFF
>.|TRBV7-9|TRBJ2-3|.
TGTGCCAGCAGCTTACTCAGCGGCACAGATACGCAGTATTTT
CASSLLSGTDTQYF
>.|TRBV6-1|TRBJ2-7|TRBD2
TGTGCCAGCAGTGAAGCGCGGGGCGGGAGTAGGGACGAGCAGTACTTC
CASSEARGGSRDEQYF
>few|TRBV6-1|TRBJ2-1|.
TGTGCCATCGTCCGGGACTCCTACAATGAGCAGTTCTTC
CAIVRDSYNEQFF
>.|TRBV15|TRBJ2-3|TRBD2
TGTGCCACCAGCAGAGATGGGGGCGGGAGGACTGAAGATACGCAGTATTTT
CATSRDGGGRTEDTQYF
>few|TRBV6-1|TRBJ2-1|.
TGTGCCAGCATGCCAGCGGTACTCTCCTACAATGAGCAGTTCTTC
CASMPAVLSYNEQFF
>.|TRBV6-5|TRBJ1-3|.
TGTGCCAGCAGTTACTCGATAGTTGGCTCTGGAAACACCATATATTTT
CASSYSIVGSGNTIYF
>.|TRBV5-4|TRBJ2-7|.
TGTGCCAGCAGCCCGGTAGAGAGGGTCTACGAGCAGTACTTC
CASSPVERVYEQYF
>.|TRBV7-9|TRBJ2-7|.
TGTGCCAGCAGCCCAGACACTGCGCCCTACGAGCAGTACTTC
CASSPDTAPYEQYF
>.|TRBV19|TRBJ1-4|TRBD1
TGTGCCAGCGATGCGGGACAGGGGAGTGAAAAACTGTTTTTT
CASDAGQGSEKLFF
>.|TRBV25-1|TRBJ1-2|.
TGTGCCAGCAGTGATCCCTACTACATATATGGCTACACCTTC
CASSDPYYIYGYTF
>.|TRBV7-9|TRBJ2-1|.
TGTGCCAGCAGCTTAGGTGGGGGGATTCGTGGCAATGAGCAGTTCTTC
CASSLGGGIRGNEQFF
>.|TRBV7-2|TRBJ1-5|.
TGTGCCAGCAGCTTGGGGCTTAATCAGCCCCAGCATTTT
CASSLGLNQPQHF
>many|TRBV4-1|TRBJ2-7|TRBD1
TGCGCCAGCAGTCCGACACCCGGGACAGGGTACGAGCAGTACTTC
CASSPTPGTGYEQYF
>.|TRBV5-1|TRBJ2-3|TRBD1
TGCGCCAGCAGCCCCCAGACAGGGGGGCCCTTTAGCACAGATACGCAGTATTTT
CASSPQTGGPFSTDTQYF
>.|TRBV5-1|TRBJ1-1|.
TGCGCCAGCAGCCGGGTGGGGGCCGCGAACACTGAAGCTTTCTTT
CASSRVGAANTEAFF
>.|TRBV11-2|TRBJ1-1|TRBD1
TGTGCCAGCAGCTTAGATCTTAGGACAGGGGGAGCTTTCTTT
CASSLDLRTGGAFF
>.|TRBV27|TRBJ2-7|.
TGTGCCAGCAGTTTCCCCTCGGGGGAGCAGTACTTC
CASSFPSGEQYF
>few|TRBV10-2|TRBJ1-2|.
TGCGCCAGCATTCGTCCGGGGATGGGCTATGGCTACACCTTC
CASIRPGMGYGYTF
>.|TRBV11-2|TRBJ2-7|.
TGTGCCAGCAGCCCCCAGGCTATACTCTACGAGCAGTACTTC
CASSPQAILYEQYF